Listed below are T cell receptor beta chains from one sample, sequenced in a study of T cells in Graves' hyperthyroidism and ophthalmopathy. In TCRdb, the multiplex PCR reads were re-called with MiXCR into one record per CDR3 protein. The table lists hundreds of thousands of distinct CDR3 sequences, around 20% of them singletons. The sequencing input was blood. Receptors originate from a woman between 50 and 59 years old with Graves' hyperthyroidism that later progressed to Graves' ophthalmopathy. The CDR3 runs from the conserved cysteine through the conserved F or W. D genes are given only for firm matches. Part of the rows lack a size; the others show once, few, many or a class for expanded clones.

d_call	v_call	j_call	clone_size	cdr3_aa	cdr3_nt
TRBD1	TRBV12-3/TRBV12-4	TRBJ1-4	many	CASNPGQETNEKLFF	TGTGCCAGCAACCCGGGACAGGAGACTAATGAAAAACTGTTTTTT
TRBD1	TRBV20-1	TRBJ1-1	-	CSATSTRDRWLHGEAFF	TGCAGTGCTACCTCCACCCGGGACAGGTGGTTACATGGTGAAGCTTTCTTT
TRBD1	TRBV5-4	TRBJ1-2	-	CASSGGTDNYGYTF	TGTGCCAGCAGCGGGGGGACAGATAACTATGGCTACACCTTC
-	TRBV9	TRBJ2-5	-	CASSPSPARDPETQYF	TGTGCCAGCAGCCCCTCCCCGGCCCGGGACCCGGAGACCCAGTACTTC
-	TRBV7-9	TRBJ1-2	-	CASSHPFIGRHPNYGYTF	TGTGCCAGCAGCCACCCGTTTATAGGGAGACATCCTAACTATGGCTACACCTTC
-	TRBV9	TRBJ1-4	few	CASSVRGLGDEKLFF	TGTGCCAGCAGCGTCAGGGGCCTGGGAGATGAAAAACTGTTTTTT
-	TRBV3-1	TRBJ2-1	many	CASSQEAAYNEQFF	TGTGCCAGCAGCCAAGAGGCAGCGTACAATGAGCAGTTCTTC
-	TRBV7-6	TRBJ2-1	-	CASSPTSWSYNEQFF	TGTGCCAGCAGCCCCACTAGCTGGAGCTACAATGAGCAGTTCTTC
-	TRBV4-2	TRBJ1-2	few	CASSPLTDSNYGYTF	TGTGCCAGCAGCCCTCTGACAGATTCTAACTATGGCTACACCTTC
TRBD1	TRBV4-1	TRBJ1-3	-	CASSQAPDRGVSGNTIYF	TGCGCCAGCAGCCAAGCCCCTGACAGGGGTGTCTCTGGAAACACCATATATTTT
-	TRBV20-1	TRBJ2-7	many	CSALSGVAYEQYF	TGCAGTGCTCTTTCAGGGGTAGCCTACGAGCAGTACTTC
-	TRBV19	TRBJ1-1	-	CASSIESYTEAFF	TGTGCCAGTAGTATCGAAAGCTACACTGAAGCTTTCTTT
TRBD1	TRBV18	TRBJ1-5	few	CASSARTGENQPQHF	TGTGCCAGCTCTGCGAGGACAGGGGAAAATCAGCCCCAGCATTTT
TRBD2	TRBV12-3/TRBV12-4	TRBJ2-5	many	CASRPGLAVHETQYF	TGTGCCAGCAGGCCGGGACTAGCGGTACACGAGACCCAGTACTTC
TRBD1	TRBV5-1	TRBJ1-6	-	CASSLTGVSSYNSPLHF	TGCGCCAGCAGCTTAACAGGGGTGAGCTCCTATAATTCACCCCTCCACTTT
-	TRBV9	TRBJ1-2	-	CASSPHRGPGYTF	TGTGCCAGCAGCCCGCACCGGGGGCCGGGCTACACCTTC
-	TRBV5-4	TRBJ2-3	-	CASSSGAGRSTDTQYF	TGTGCCAGCAGCTCTGGTGCGGGCCGTAGCACAGATACGCAGTATTTT
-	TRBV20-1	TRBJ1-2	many	CSARPANYGYTF	TGCAGTGCTAGGCCAGCTAACTATGGCTACACCTTC
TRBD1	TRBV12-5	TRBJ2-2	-	CASDQGTGSYTGELFF	TGTGCTAGTGACCAGGGGACAGGGAGTTACACCGGGGAGCTGTTTTTT
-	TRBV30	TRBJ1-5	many	CAWSVDAYQPQHF	TGTGCCTGGAGTGTAGATGCGTATCAGCCCCAGCATTTT
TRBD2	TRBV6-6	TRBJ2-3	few	CASSYSSTSGATDTQYF	TGTGCCAGCAGTTACTCGAGTACCAGCGGGGCCACAGATACGCAGTATTTT
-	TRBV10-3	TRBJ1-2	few	CAISEEAGSGYTF	TGTGCCATCAGTGAAGAGGCAGGCTCAGGCTACACCTTC
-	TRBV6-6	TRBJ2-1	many	CASSYGVYNEQFF	TGTGCCAGCAGTTACGGGGTATACAATGAGCAGTTCTTC
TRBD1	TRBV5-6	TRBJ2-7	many	CASSFLVTQAGTGSYEQYF	TGTGCCAGCAGCTTCCTGGTTACCCAAGCCGGGACAGGGTCCTACGAGCAGTACTTC
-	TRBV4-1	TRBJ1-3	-	CASSQDIGLSGNTIYF	TGCGCCAGCAGCCAAGATATCGGGCTCTCTGGAAACACCATATATTTT
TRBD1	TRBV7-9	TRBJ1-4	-	CASSVPGQGLTNEKLLF	TGTGCCAGCAGCGTGCCGGGACAGGGGTTAACTAATGAAAAACTGCTTTTT
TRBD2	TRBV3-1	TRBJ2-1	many	CASSQLAGGGGEQFF	TGTGCCAGCAGCCAACTAGCGGGGGGAGGAGGCGAGCAGTTCTTC
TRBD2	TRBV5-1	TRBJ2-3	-	CASSGTGTSGGARADTQYF	TGCGCCAGCAGCGGAACCGGGACTAGCGGGGGGGCTAGGGCAGATACGCAGTATTTT
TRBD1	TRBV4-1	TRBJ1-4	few	CASKIGTANEKLFF	TGCGCCAGCAAAATCGGGACAGCTAATGAAAAACTGTTTTTT
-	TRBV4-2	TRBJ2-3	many	CASSHSGGADTDTQYF	TGTGCCAGCAGCCACAGTGGCGGGGCCGACACAGATACGCAGTATTTT
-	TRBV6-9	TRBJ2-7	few	CASSYGINSYEQYF	TGTGCCAGCAGTTACGGTATTAACAGCTACGAGCAGTACTTC
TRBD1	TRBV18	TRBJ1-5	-	CASSRDRQGSNQPQHF	TGTGCCAGCTCACGTGACAGACAGGGTAGCAATCAGCCCCAGCATTTT
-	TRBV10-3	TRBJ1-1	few	CATIRDGDTEAFF	TGTGCCACCATCCGGGACGGAGACACTGAAGCTTTCTTT
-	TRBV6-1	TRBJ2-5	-	CASSGTGIAETQYF	TGTGCCAGCAGTGGAACGGGGATCGCAGAGACCCAGTACTTC
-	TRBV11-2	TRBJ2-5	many	CASSHKETQYF	TGTGCCAGCAGCCACAAAGAGACCCAGTACTTC
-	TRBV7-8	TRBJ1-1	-	CASSFRDGTEAFF	TGTGCCAGCAGCTTCAGGGATGGCACTGAAGCTTTCTTT
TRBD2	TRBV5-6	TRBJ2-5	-	CASSIRLAENQETQYF	TGTGCCAGCAGCATCAGACTAGCGGAGAACCAAGAGACCCAGTACTTC
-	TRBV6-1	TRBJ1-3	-	CASSQSRVPIYF	TGTGCCAGCAGTCAGTCCCGGGTCCCCATATATTTT
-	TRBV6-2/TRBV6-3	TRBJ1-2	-	CASSQTDRYHYGYTF	TGTGCCAGCAGTCAAACAGACAGGTACCACTATGGCTACACCTTC
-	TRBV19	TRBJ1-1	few	CASTSFMNTEAFF	TGTGCCAGTACTTCGTTTATGAACACTGAAGCTTTCTTT
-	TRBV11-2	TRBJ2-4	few	CASSSLELIQYF	TGTGCCAGCAGCAGCCTGGAATTAATTCAGTACTTC
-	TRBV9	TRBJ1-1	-	CASSAAGSGFTEAFF	TGTGCCAGCAGCGCCGCCGGGTCCGGTTTCACTGAAGCTTTCTTT
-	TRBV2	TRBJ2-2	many	CASSEVRGDTGELFF	TGTGCCAGCAGTGAAGTACGGGGTGACACCGGGGAGCTGTTTTTT
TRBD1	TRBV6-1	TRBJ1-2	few	CASSDRSTGRDYGYTF	TGTGCCAGCAGTGACCGTTCGACAGGGAGGGACTATGGCTACACCTTC
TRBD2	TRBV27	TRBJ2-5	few	CASSLNSGGAYLIETQYF	TGTGCCAGCAGTTTGAATAGCGGGGGGGCGTACTTGATAGAGACCCAGTACTTC
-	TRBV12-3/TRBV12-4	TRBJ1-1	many	CASSSRGGVEAFF	TGTGCCAGCAGTTCCCGCGGCGGGGTTGAAGCTTTCTTT
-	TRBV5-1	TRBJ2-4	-	CASSGGQTAKNIQYF	TGCGCCAGCAGCGGGGGCCAAACAGCCAAAAACATTCAGTACTTC
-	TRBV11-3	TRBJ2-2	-	CASSLVGELLFF	TGTGCCAGCAGCTTAGTTGGGGAATTGTTGTTTTTT
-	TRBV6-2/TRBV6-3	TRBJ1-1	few	CASSQTPSNTEAFF	TGTGCCAGCAGTCAGACACCCTCGAACACTGAAGCTTTCTTT
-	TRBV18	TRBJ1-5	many	CASSTQTGGNQPQHF	TGTGCCAGCTCAACGCAGACAGGAGGGAATCAGCCCCAGCATTTT
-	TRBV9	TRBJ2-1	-	CASSVMSSQGTHNEQFF	TGTGCCAGCAGCGTAATGAGCTCACAGGGTACTCACAATGAGCAGTTCTTC
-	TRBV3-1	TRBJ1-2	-	CASSSYEGGSYGYTF	TGTGCCAGCAGCTCTTACGAGGGCGGGAGCTATGGCTACACCTTC
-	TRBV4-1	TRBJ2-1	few	CASSRRRERGNHNEQFF	TGCGCCAGCAGCCGCCGAAGAGAGAGGGGGAACCACAATGAGCAGTTCTTC
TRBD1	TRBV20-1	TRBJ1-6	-	CSARDREGAPLHF	TGCAGTGCCAGGGACAGGGAAGGTGCACCCCTCCACTTT
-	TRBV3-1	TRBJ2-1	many	CASSPSRRGTTYNEQFF	TGTGCCAGCAGCCCCTCCCGGAGGGGGACTACCTACAATGAGCAGTTCTTC
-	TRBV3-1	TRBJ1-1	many	CASSQVGWNTEAFF	TGTGCCAGCAGCCAAGTAGGGTGGAACACTGAAGCTTTCTTT
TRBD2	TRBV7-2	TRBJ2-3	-	CASSLDSGGAEDTQYF	TGTGCCAGCAGCTTAGACAGCGGGGGGGCCGAGGATACGCAGTATTTT
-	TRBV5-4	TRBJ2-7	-	CASSSRPGSYEQYF	TGTGCCAGCAGCTCCCGGCCTGGCTCCTACGAGCAGTACTTC
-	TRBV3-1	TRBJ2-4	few	CASSPSFRASKNIQYF	TGTGCCAGCAGCCCCTCTTTCAGGGCGTCCAAAAACATTCAGTACTTC
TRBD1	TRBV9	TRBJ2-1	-	CACSVGGTGYNEQFF	TGTGCCTGCAGCGTAGGTGGGACAGGTTACAATGAGCAGTTCTTC